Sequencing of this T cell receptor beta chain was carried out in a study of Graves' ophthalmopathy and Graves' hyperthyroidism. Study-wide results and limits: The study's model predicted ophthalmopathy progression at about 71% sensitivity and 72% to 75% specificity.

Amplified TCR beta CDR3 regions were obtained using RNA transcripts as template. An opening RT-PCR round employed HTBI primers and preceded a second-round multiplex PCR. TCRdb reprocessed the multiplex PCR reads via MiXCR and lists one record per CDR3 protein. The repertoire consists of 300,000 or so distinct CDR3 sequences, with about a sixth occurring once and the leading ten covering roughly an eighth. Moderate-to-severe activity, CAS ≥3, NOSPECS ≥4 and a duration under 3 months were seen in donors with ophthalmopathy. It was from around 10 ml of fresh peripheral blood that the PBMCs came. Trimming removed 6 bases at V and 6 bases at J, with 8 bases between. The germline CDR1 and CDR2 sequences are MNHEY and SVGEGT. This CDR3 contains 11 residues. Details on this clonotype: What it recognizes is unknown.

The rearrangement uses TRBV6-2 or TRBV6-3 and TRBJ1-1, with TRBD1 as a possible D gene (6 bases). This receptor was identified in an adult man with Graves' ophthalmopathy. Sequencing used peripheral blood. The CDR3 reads CASRWGPEAFF. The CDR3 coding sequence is TGTGCCAGCAGGTGGGGGCCTGAAGCTTTCTTT.